A single sample gave rise to the 28 T cell receptor beta chains below, sequenced in a study of shared clonotypes between healthy human individuals (TCRdb year 2020). The library was made by the immunoSEQ multiplex PCR assay. The clones in this table, taken by TCRdb from immuneACCESS, are in-frame only. Not every clone is retained; where verified, under half of the shortfall comes from an unresolved V gene, and the cause of the rest is unknown. The sample table shows about 600,000 clones, and almost 97% are seen once. The ten largest clones represent 0.055% to 0.07% of the sample. Sequencing input: naive CD4+ T cells sorted from blood. The cell subset or site label, read with the paper, signifies: CD45RA+ positively selected. These receptors were collected from a woman younger than 45 in good health.

The J gene is TRBJ2-1, the V gene TRBV9; D is unresolved. Trimming removed 0 bases at V and 6 bases at J, with 16 bases between. The CDR3 runs 16 residues. Germline V gives CDR1 SGDLS, CDR2 YYNGEE. The CDR3 is CASSVAAARLGNEQFF. In DNA, the CDR3 is TGTGCCAGCAGCGTAGCGGCAGCAAGGCTCGGCAATGAGCAGTTCTTC.

In nucleotides, the CDR3 is TGTGCCAGCAGCTTACCCTCCTACAATGAGCAGTTCTTC. Translating it yields CASSLPSYNEQFF. The chain employs TRBV7-8 and TRBJ2-1, with no clear D. V dropped 2 bases and J dropped 0 bases, with 2 bases sitting between them. In germline, CDR1 is SGHVS, CDR2 FQNEAQ. The CDR3 spans 13 residues.

The chain couples TRBV11-2 to TRBJ2-2; 9 bases match TRBD2. J lost 2 bases, V lost 4 bases, and 11 bases had no gene match. The CDR3 totals 18 residues. CDR1 and CDR2 (germline): SGHAT, FQNNGV. The CDR3 sequence: CASSSRVAGAPNTGELFF. Here the CDR3 DNA reads TGTGCCAGCAGCTCCCGGGTAGCGGGAGCCCCCAACACCGGGGAGCTGTTTTTT.

The rearrangement joins TRBV28 to TRBJ2-2; the D gene is possibly TRBD1 (6 bases). The V and J ends lost 3 bases and 2 bases respectively, with 16 bases between them. The length of the CDR3 is 17 residues. CDR1 is MDHEN and CDR2 is SYDVKM in the germline V gene. As DNA, the CDR3 is TGTGCCAGCAGTTTCTTTCTTGACAGGCGAAACACCGGGGAGCTGTTTTTT. This encodes CASSFFLDRRNTGELFF.

The J gene is TRBJ2-1, the V gene TRBV5-1, with D perhaps being TRBD1 or TRBD2 (5 bases each). Between the trimmed V and J ends, which lost 4 bases and 6 bases, there was a span of 11 bases. Germline V gives CDR1 SGHRS, CDR2 YFSETQ. The CDR3 spans 13 residues. The CDR3 here is CASSILRGNEQFF. As DNA, the CDR3 is TGCGCCAGCAGCATCCTGAGGGGCAATGAGCAGTTCTTC.

This chain uses TRBV7-9 with TRBJ1-5; the D is unclear. CDR3 length: 14 amino acids. Germline-derived CDR1 and CDR2 are SEHNR and FQNEAQ (reference sequence). Trimming stripped 1 base from V and 11 bases from J, with 15 bases between. CDR3 loop: CASSLEGQLGTQHF. CDR3 in DNA: TGTGCCAGCAGCTTAGAGGGTCAATTAGGGACCCAGCATTTT. Full variable domain (missing parts from reference TRBV7-9 and TRBJ1-5): DTGVSQNPRHKITKRGQNVTFRCDPISEHNRLYWYRQTLGQGPEFLTYFQNEAQLEKSRLLSDRFSAERPKGSFSTLEIQRTEQGDSAMYLCASSLEGQLGTQHFGDGTRLSIL.

V gene TRBV28 combines with J gene TRBJ2-5; perhaps TRBD1 as D (6 bases). V was clipped by 5 bases and J by 12 bases, with 22 bases between them. The CDR3 consists of 14 residues. CDR1 and CDR2 from the germline V gene are MDHEN and SYDVKM. The CDR3: CASSDPPEGQREYF. CDR3 DNA sequence: TGTGCCAGCAGTGACCCCCCGGAAGGACAGCGTGAGTACTTC.

The V and J genes are TRBV29-1 and TRBJ1-3, with 9 bases fitting TRBD1. This CDR3 has 15 amino acids. Germline V gene data show CDR1 as SQVTM and CDR2 as ANQGSEA. The trim removed 6 bases at V and 1 base at J, leaving 7 bases unmatched. The chain's CDR3 is CSVAPGTGSGNTIYF. CDR3 bases: TGCAGCGTCGCTCCGGGGACAGGGTCTGGAAACACCATATATTTT.

This clone was picked up one time. The rearrangement uses TRBV5-8 and TRBJ2-7; 7 bases are a match to TRBD1. Per the germline V gene, CDR1 is SGHTS and CDR2 is YDEGEE. The CDR3 sequence is 15 residues long. J was trimmed by 5 bases and V by 4 bases; bases with no gene match: 12. The CDR3, as DNA: TGTGCCAGCAGCGTTAACAGGGACAGCTTCCACGAGCAGTACTTC. It encodes CASSVNRDSFHEQYF.

The rearrangement links TRBV7-2 to TRBJ2-1; TRBD2 matches at 8 bases. CDR1 and CDR2 from the germline V gene are SGHTA and FQGNSA. V lost 1 base and J lost 3; bases outside the gene matches: 5. The CDR3 consists of 16 residues. The CDR3 loop is CASSLVSGSIYNEQFF. DNA of the CDR3: TGTGCCAGCAGCTTAGTCAGCGGGAGCATCTACAATGAGCAGTTCTTC.

The CDR3 region is CASRQTGNSGNTIYF. The CDR3 DNA follows: TGTGCCAGCAGGCAAACAGGGAACTCTGGAAACACCATATATTTT. The chain is built from TRBV27 and TRBJ1-3; the D gene is possibly TRBD1 (6 bases). This CDR3 is built from 15 residues. Germline V gives CDR1 MNHEY, CDR2 SMNVEV (reference sequence). V lost 6 bases and J lost 0, with 12 bases in between.

The rearrangement uses TRBV2 and TRBJ2-3, with D unresolved. This CDR3 has 11 residues. Germline V gene sequence: CDR1 SNHLY, CDR2 FYNNEI. V gave up 6 bases and J gave up 3 bases, with 4 bases separating them. The CDR3 loop reads CASRLTDTQYF. CDR3 bases: TGTGCCAGCAGATTAACAGATACGCAGTATTTT.

The CDR3 protein is CASRLLGATGELFF. For the CDR3, the DNA is TGTGCAAGTCGCTTACTGGGAGCGACCGGGGAGCTGTTTTTT. This sequence joins TRBV12-2 and TRBJ2-2; the table assigns TRBD2, which was not confirmed against the DNA. TRBV12-2 is reported as a pseudogene. This CDR3 contains 14 residues.

The V gene is TRBV6-5, the J gene TRBJ2-7; 7 bases align to TRBD1. With 4 bases clipped from V and 1 base from J, the junction kept 7 bases outside the gene matches. The CDR3 spans 15 residues. From germline, CDR1 is MNHEY and CDR2 SVGAGI. CDR3 residues: CASSLTGTASYEQYF. CDR3 nucleotides: TGTGCCAGCAGTTTAACCGGGACAGCTTCCTACGAGCAGTACTTC.

The chain combines TRBV7-9 with TRBJ1-1, with D unresolved. Germline CDR1 SEHNR, CDR2 FQNEAQ (reference sequence). Trimming removed 0 bases at V and 0 bases at J, with 5 bases between. The CDR3 totals 14 residues. This chain's CDR3 is CASSLASVNTEAFF. In DNA, the CDR3 is TGTGCCAGCAGCTTAGCATCTGTGAACACTGAAGCTTTCTTT.

This chain links TRBV2 with TRBJ1-2, with D hard to call. Germline V gene data show CDR1 as SNHLY and CDR2 as FYNNEI. The germline V and J ends were trimmed by 8 bases and 3 bases, with 16 bases remaining between them. The CDR3 contains 14 residues. The CDR3, as DNA: TGTGCCAGCGCGTCGGGAAGTGCGGACTATGGCTACACCTTC. Its translation is CASASGSADYGYTF.

The V call is TRBV27, the J call TRBJ2-1; 8 nucleotides agree with TRBD1. The trim removed 0 bases at V and 7 bases at J, leaving 11 bases unmatched. CDR1 MNHEY and CDR2 SMNVEV come from the germline V gene (reference sequence). The CDR3 covers 17 residues. CDR3 protein: CASSLSLGQGVWNEQFF. The CDR3 nucleotides read TGTGCCAGCAGTTTATCCCTAGGACAGGGAGTCTGGAATGAGCAGTTCTTC.

The chain joins TRBV2 to TRBJ2-5, with 12 bases aligning to TRBD2. CDR3 length equals 20 residues. V lost 6 bases and J lost 3; bases outside the gene matches: 20. Germline V CDR1 and CDR2: SNHLY, FYNNEI. The CDR3 DNA follows: TGTGCCAGCAGATCATCACTAGCGGGAGGTTGGGTTGGTCGAAAAGAGACCCAGTACTTC. Translating it yields CASRSSLAGGWVGRKETQYF.

The genes are TRBV9 and TRBJ2-3; no definite D call. V was trimmed by 1 base and J by 2 bases, leaving 11 bases between them. The CDR3 sequence is 15 residues long. CDR1 SGDLS and CDR2 YYNGEE come from the germline V gene. DNA of the CDR3: TGTGCCAGCAGCGTAACTTCCCCGTACACAGATACGCAGTATTTT. Its protein is CASSVTSPYTDTQYF.

V is TRBV25-1 and J is TRBJ1-4; 7 bases line up with TRBD1. Germline V CDR1 and CDR2: MGHDK, SYGVNS. CDR3 length: 14 residues. V was clipped by 8 bases and J by 3 bases; unmatched bases: 6. In nucleotides, the CDR3 is TGTGCCAGCGAATCCGGGACAGCTAATGAAAAACTGTTTTTT. Translating gives CASESGTANEKLFF. Drawing the rest from reference TRBV25-1 and TRBJ1-4, the complete variable domain is EADIYQTPRYLVIGTGKKITLECSQTMGHDKMYWYQQDPGMELHLIHYSYGVNSTEKGDLSSESTVSRIRTEHFPLTLESARPSHTSQYLCASESGTANEKLFFGSGTQLSVL.

The V and J genes are TRBV7-9 and TRBJ2-1, with unresolved D. CDR3 length: 11 residues. Germline lookup yields CDR1 SEHNR and CDR2 FQNEAQ (reference sequence). Trimming removed 3 bases at V and 4 bases at J, with 1 base between. The chain's CDR3 is CASSFYNEQFF. CDR3 in DNA: TGTGCCAGCAGCTTTTACAATGAGCAGTTCTTC.

The CDR3 DNA follows: TGTGCCAGCAGTGACTCGTTTGTTCTGACTGGGCCCAATGAGCAGTTCTTC. It specifies CASSDSFVLTGPNEQFF. The J gene is TRBJ2-1, the V gene TRBV25-1, with D unclear. V gave up 3 bases and J gave up 6 bases, with 21 bases separating them. The germline V gene has CDR1 MGHDK and CDR2 SYGVNS. CDR3 length equals 17 residues.

About this clone: The junction does not match germline at one end; this may be a read error. The chain carries TRBV2 and TRBJ2-5, with D perhaps matching TRBD1 (6 bases). Matching the DNA end better, TRBJ2-7 makes the J call doubtful. Germline V CDR1 and CDR2: SNHLY, FYNNEI. This CDR3 contains 13 residues. The CDR3 loop is CASREEQGYEQYF. The CDR3 DNA follows: TGTGCCAGCAGAGAAGAGCAGGGGTACGAGCAGTACTTC.

This rearrangement joins TRBV16 to TRBJ1-1; 8 positions match TRBD1. The CDR3 consists of 19 residues. J was trimmed by 5 bases and V by 4 bases; bases with no gene match: 21. The germline V gene encodes CDR1 KGHSY and CDR2 FQNENV. Written as DNA, the CDR3 is TGTGCCAGCAGCCTGTACACAGGGACCACAGGGGGGAGACAGACTGAAGCTTTCTTT. Its protein product is CASSLYTGTTGGRQTEAFF.

The genes are TRBV11-2 and TRBJ2-1; a weak D match, TRBD2 (6 bases). Germline V gene lookup returns CDR1 SGHAT and CDR2 FQNNGV. V lost 3 bases and J 7 bases, leaving 13 bases between the germline ends. The length of the CDR3 is 14 residues. CDR3 coding DNA: TGTGCCAGCAGCTTGGACGGGAGAGGGAATGAGCAGTTCTTC. It translates to CASSLDGRGNEQFF.

V is TRBV13 and J is TRBJ1-2, with D maybe TRBD1 (5 bases). The CDR3 runs to 19 residues. Germline V gives CDR1 PRHDT, CDR2 FYEKMQ (reference sequence). The germline V and J ends were trimmed by 5 bases and 8 bases, with 33 bases remaining between them. The CDR3 spells CASSSLNPGRAEGSYGYTF. CDR3 bases: TGTGCCAGCAGCAGCTTAAATCCGGGCAGGGCTGAAGGTAGCTACGGCTACACCTTC.

V usage is TRBV7-2 and J usage is TRBJ2-5, with TRBD2 as a possible D gene (5 bases). This CDR3 is built from 16 residues. V lost 3 bases and J lost 1, with 15 bases in between. Germline V gene data show CDR1 as SGHTA and CDR2 as FQGNSA. CDR3 residues: CASSFGRRAVQETQYF. The CDR3 DNA reads as TGTGCCAGCAGCTTCGGCCGGCGGGCGGTCCAAGAGACCCAGTACTTC.

The chain recombines TRBV7-8 with TRBJ2-4; tentative D call: TRBD1 (5 bases). Germline V gene data show CDR1 as SGHVS and CDR2 as FQNEAQ. The V end lost 5 bases, the J end lost 3 bases, and 11 bases lay between the germline ends. The CDR3 is 14 amino acids. CDR3 loop: CASSPDRGKNIQYF. The CDR3 bases are TGTGCCAGCAGCCCCGACAGAGGCAAAAACATTCAGTACTTC.